This T cell receptor (beta chain) was obtained from a study of beta chain features in type 1 diabetes. The study's findings and limits: Fewer insertions but more deletions were seen at VDJ junctions in type 1 diabetes patients. Among patients with Type 1 diabetes, TCRB CDR3s were moderately but significantly shorter in every one of the four CD4+ subsets.

Expressed TCRB transcripts were sequenced because the entire RNA isolate underwent reverse transcription. Using immunoSEQ multiplex PCR, the repertoire was profiled, and TCRdb retains in-frame clones only, with some absent. Of about 640,000 clones in the sample, around an eighth are singletons; the top ten hold roughly 0.12%. Per the germline V gene, CDR1 is SQVTM and CDR2 is ANQGSEA. This CDR3 spans 14 amino acids. V dropped 7 bases and J dropped 2 bases, with 15 bases sitting between them. CD4+ naive, central memory, regulatory and stem cell-like memory cells were sorted via CD45RO/CCR7/CD25/CD127/CD95/CD27. This clone was seen only a few times. Its antigen remains unknown.

The receptor's source is a man under 40 with type 1 diabetes. The material sequenced was naive CD4+ T cells from blood. The genes are TRBV29-1 and TRBJ1-3, with D perhaps TRBD1 (5 bases). CDR3: CSAVKVGAGNTIYF. The CDR3 nucleotides read TGCAGCGCCGTGAAGGTGGGGGCTGGAAACACCATATATTTT. Complete variable domain (other parts from reference TRBV29-1 and TRBJ1-3): SAVISQKPSRDICQRGTSLTIQCQVDSQVTMMFWYRQQPGQSLTLIATANQGSEATYESGFVIDKFPISRPNLTFSTLTVSNMSPEDSSIYLCSAVKVGAGNTIYFGEGSWLTVV.